The entry below describes one TCR beta chain. The data derive from a study of blood T cell repertoires in COVID-19. CDR1 is MNHEY and CDR2 is SVGEGT in the germline V gene. This CDR3 is 15 amino acids long. V shed 0 bases and J 3 bases; nucleotides not matched to a gene: 1. Patients from Seattle were sampled longitudinally, starting during active infection. In the study's own analysis: Quantification of nucleated cells was approximated via reference gene primer amplification. Sequencing was performed with immunoSEQ multiplex PCR; in TCRdb, only in-frame clones are kept and a portion is missing. D and trimming come from the DNA, and the V and J calls and clone size come from that table. This sample has over 60,000 clones, with about nine tenths found just once.

This TCR was sampled from a man aged 45 to 65 with COVID-19, enrolled during active disease. This chain links TRBV6-2 or TRBV6-3 with TRBJ2-7; 11 nucleotides align to TRBD2. The sequencing input was peripheral blood. The CDR3: CASSYSGLAVYEQYF. The CDR3 region has the DNA TGTGCCAGCAGTTACTCGGGACTAGCGGTCTACGAGCAGTACTTC.